This entry features one TCR beta chain sequence. Its antigen is unidentified. The record originates from a study of cytomegalovirus exposure and HLA in healthy donors. In the study overall: A later analysis reported the 90 to 150 validation repertoires used the same platform as the 550 to 800 first-cohort repertoires.

TCRdb's copy holds only in-frame clones and misses some; the assay was immunoSEQ multiplex PCR. Of a few hundred thousand clones in the sample, more than 80% were seen once. The CDR3 covers 15 residues. Germline CDR1 ENHRY, CDR2 SYGVKD. V gave up 2 bases and J gave up 5 bases; unmatched junction bases: 3. Study-wide findings and caveats: According to a subsequent analysis, TCR clusters from the first cohort were inclined to appear together in the roughly 120 validation repertoires. The investigators catalogued 150 to 200 TCR beta chains as cytomegalovirus-associated. Reported performance of the classifier showed diagnosis of cytomegalovirus status with high specificity and sensitivity.

The sample was PBMCs. The receptor was isolated from a woman under 30 in good health and CMV-seronegative. The rearrangement uses TRBV10-3 and TRBJ1-4; the match to TRBD1 covers 9 bases. CDR3 in amino acids: CAISEVGTGNEKLFF. CDR3 DNA sequence: TGTGCCATCAGTGAGGTCGGGACAGGGAATGAAAAACTGTTTTTT.